Shown below are 12 T cell receptor beta chains from a single sample sequenced in a study of cytomegalovirus exposure and HLA in healthy donors. 60 Vbeta and 13 Jbeta primers were used in PCR. TCRdb's table, derived via immunoSEQ multiplex PCR, lists solely in-frame clones and lacks some. This table lists around 140,000 clones. The sample comprised PBMCs. The receptor set was obtained from a woman aged 40 to 50 in good health and CMV-seropositive.

The J gene is TRBJ1-5, the V gene TRBV27; TRBD1 matches at 9 bases. The ends lost 4 bases at V and 4 bases at J; junction bases unmatched: 8. The CDR3 extends over 16 amino acids. CDR1 MNHEY and CDR2 SMNVEV come from the germline V gene (reference sequence). The CDR3 sequence: CASSSRGQGGNQPQHF. The CDR3, as DNA: TGTGCCAGCAGTTCCCGGGGACAGGGAGGAAATCAGCCCCAGCATTTT.

V gene TRBV28 combines with J gene TRBJ1-1, with 7 bases fitting TRBD1. V dropped 5 bases and J dropped 0; count of bases not matched to a gene: 3. Germline lookup yields CDR1 MDHEN and CDR2 SYDVKM. The CDR3 contains 14 residues. The CDR3 sequence: CASSRQGLNTEAFF. As DNA, the CDR3 is TGTGCCAGCAGTCGACAGGGACTGAACACTGAAGCTTTCTTT. Full variable domain (remainder filled in from reference TRBV28 and TRBJ1-1): DVKVTQSSRYLVKRTGEKVFLECVQDMDHENMFWYRQDPGLGLRLIYFSYDVKMKEKGDIPEGYSVSREKKERFSLILESASTNQTSMYLCASSRQGLNTEAFFGQGTRLTVV.

The chain links TRBV28 to TRBJ1-5; possibly TRBD1 for D (6 bases). V dropped 4 bases and J dropped 7 bases, with 14 bases sitting between them. Germline CDR1 reads MDHEN; CDR2 reads SYDVKM. The CDR3 extends over 14 amino acids. The DNA of the CDR3 is TGTGCCAGCAGTTCACTCTACAGGGAACAGCCCCAGCATTTT. This gives the protein CASSSLYREQPQHF.

The chain combines TRBV19 with TRBJ1-4; D may be TRBD1 (6 bases). This CDR3 is built from 16 residues. Looked up from germline, CDR1 is LNHDA and CDR2 is SQIVND (reference sequence). V lost 8 bases and J 0 bases, leaving 16 bases between the germline ends. This CDR3 reads CASSRGDTSTNEKLFF. In nucleotides, the CDR3 is TGTGCCAGTTCCCGGGGGGACACCTCAACTAATGAAAAACTGTTTTTT.

The rearrangement links TRBV2 to TRBJ2-3; 11 bases are a match to TRBD2. CDR3 size: 16 residues. J lost 4 bases, V lost 4 bases, and 7 bases had no gene match. Looked up from germline, CDR1 is SNHLY and CDR2 is FYNNEI. This CDR3 is CASSALTSGSADTQYF. The CDR3 DNA follows: TGTGCCAGCAGTGCTCTTACTAGCGGGAGCGCAGATACGCAGTATTTT.

The chain has TRBV6-5 and TRBJ2-1, with 7 bases identical to TRBD1. This CDR3 spans 15 amino acids. Germline CDR1 reads MNHEY; CDR2 reads SVGAGI. With V trimmed by 3 bases and J by 8 bases, 10 bases remained unmatched. CDR3 loop: CASSYSNAGGDEQFF. The DNA for the CDR3 is TGTGCCAGCAGTTATTCGAATGCAGGGGGTGATGAGCAGTTCTTC.

The rearrangement links TRBV6-5 to TRBJ2-3; 8 bases are a match to TRBD1. The CDR3 covers 15 residues. Unmatched junction bases numbered 7, after V lost 6 bases and J lost 2 bases. Germline lookup yields CDR1 MNHEY and CDR2 SVGAGI. CDR3 protein: CASSHYRGATDTQYF. In DNA form, the CDR3 reads TGTGCCAGCAGCCACTACAGGGGGGCCACAGATACGCAGTATTTT.

This rearrangement joins TRBV9 to TRBJ2-1; weak D call: TRBD2 (5 bases). Germline CDR1 reads SGDLS; CDR2 reads YYNGEE. The CDR3 runs to 13 residues. The V and J ends lost 3 bases and 2 bases respectively, with 6 bases between them. CDR3 loop: CASSAGTYNEQFF. CDR3 in DNA: TGTGCCAGCAGCGCGGGAACCTACAATGAGCAGTTCTTC.

The genes are TRBV6-5 and TRBJ2-7; no clear D gene. V lost 5 bases and J 1 base, leaving 9 bases between the germline ends. The CDR3 sequence is 13 residues long. The V gene's germline CDR1 is MNHEY and CDR2 SVGAGI. CDR3 in DNA: TGTGCCAGCAGTCCGACACCTTCCTACGAGCAGTACTTC. It translates to CASSPTPSYEQYF.

This chain links TRBV29-1 with TRBJ2-1; 9 nucleotides agree with TRBD2. The ends lost 8 bases at V and 8 bases at J; junction bases unmatched: 4. CDR3 size: 11 residues. Germline CDR1 reads SQVTM; CDR2 reads ANQGSEA. DNA of the CDR3: TGCAGCCCCAAGCGGGAGGATGAGCAGTTCTTC. Translation gives CSPKREDEQFF.

The V and J genes are TRBV2 and TRBJ2-5; TRBD2 aligns across 8 bases. With 8 bases clipped from V and 5 bases from J, the junction kept 13 bases outside the gene matches. Looked up from germline, CDR1 is SNHLY and CDR2 is FYNNEI. The CDR3 is made up of 15 amino acids. The CDR3 protein is CASGDGTRGGETQYF. The CDR3 DNA reads TGTGCCAGCGGAGACGGGACTAGGGGAGGGGAGACCCAGTACTTC.

This chain joins TRBV30 and TRBJ2-3; TRBD2 agrees at 7 bases. Germline V lookup: CDR1 GTSNPN, CDR2 SVGIG (reference sequence). The CDR3 loop spans 15 amino acids. V lost 0 bases to trimming and J lost 8 bases; unmatched junction nucleotides: 11. CDR3 coding DNA: TGTGCCTGGAGTGTACTTAGCGGGCCCCCAGGTACGCAGTATTTT. Residues: CAWSVLSGPPGTQYF.